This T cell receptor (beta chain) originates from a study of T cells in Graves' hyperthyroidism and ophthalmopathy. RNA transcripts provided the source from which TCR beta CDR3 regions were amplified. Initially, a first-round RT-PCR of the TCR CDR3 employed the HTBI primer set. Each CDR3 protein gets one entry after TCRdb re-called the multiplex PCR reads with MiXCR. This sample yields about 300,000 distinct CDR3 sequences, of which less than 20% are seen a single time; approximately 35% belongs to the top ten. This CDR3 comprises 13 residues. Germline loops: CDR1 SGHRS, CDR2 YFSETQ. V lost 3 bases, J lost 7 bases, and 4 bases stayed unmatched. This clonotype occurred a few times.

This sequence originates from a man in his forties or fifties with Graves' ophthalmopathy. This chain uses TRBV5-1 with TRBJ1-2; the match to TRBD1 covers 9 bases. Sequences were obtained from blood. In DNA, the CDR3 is TGCGCCAGCAGCTCGGGACAGGGAATTGGCTACACCTTC. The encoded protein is CASSSGQGIGYTF. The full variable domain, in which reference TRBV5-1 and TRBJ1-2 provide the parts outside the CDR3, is KAGVTQTPRYLIKTRGQQVTLSCSPISGHRSVSWYQQTPGQGLQFLFEYFSETQRNKGNFPGRFSGRQFSNSRSEMNVSTLELGDSALYLCASSSGQGIGYTFGSGTRLTVV.